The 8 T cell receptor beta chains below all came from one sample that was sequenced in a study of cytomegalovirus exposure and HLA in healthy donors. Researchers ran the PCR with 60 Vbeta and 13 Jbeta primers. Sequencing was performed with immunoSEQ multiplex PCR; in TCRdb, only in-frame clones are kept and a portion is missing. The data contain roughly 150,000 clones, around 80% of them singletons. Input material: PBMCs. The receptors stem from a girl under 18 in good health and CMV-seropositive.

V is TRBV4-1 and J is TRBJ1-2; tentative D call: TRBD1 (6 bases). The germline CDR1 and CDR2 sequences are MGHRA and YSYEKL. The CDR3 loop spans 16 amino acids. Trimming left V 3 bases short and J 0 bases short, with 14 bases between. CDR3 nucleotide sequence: TGCGCCAGCAGCCATGTATCAGGGGCGTCTAACTATGGCTACACCTTC. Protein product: CASSHVSGASNYGYTF.

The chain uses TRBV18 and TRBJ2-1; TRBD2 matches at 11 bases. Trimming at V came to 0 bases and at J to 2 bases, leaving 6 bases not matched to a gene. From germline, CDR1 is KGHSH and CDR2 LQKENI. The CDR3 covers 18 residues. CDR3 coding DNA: TGTGCCAGCTCACCACCGATGTTTAGCGGGAGGGCCTACAATGAGCAGTTCTTC. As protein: CASSPPMFSGRAYNEQFF.

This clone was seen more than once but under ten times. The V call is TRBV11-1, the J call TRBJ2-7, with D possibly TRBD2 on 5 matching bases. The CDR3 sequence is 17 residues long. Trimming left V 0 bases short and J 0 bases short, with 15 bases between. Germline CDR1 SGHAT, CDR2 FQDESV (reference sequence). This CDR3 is CASSLARSSGPSYEQYF. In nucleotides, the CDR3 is TGTGCCAGCAGCTTAGCCCGGTCCAGCGGACCCTCCTACGAGCAGTACTTC.

The CDR3 DNA sequence: TGTGCCAGCAGCCAAGGGTTCGGGGGGCGAACCCAGCATTTT. Encoded protein: CASSQGFGGRTQHF. The rearrangement links TRBV14 to TRBJ1-5, with TRBD1 as a possible D gene (6 bases). V dropped 1 base and J dropped 11 bases, with 15 bases sitting between them. The germline V gene has CDR1 SGHDN and CDR2 FVKESK. This CDR3 has 14 amino acids.

The CDR3 sequence is CATSRDAGSGNTIYF. DNA of the CDR3: TGTGCCACCAGCAGAGATGCAGGGTCTGGAAACACCATATATTTT. V and J are TRBV15 and TRBJ1-3; D is possibly TRBD1 (5 bases). V dropped 0 bases and J dropped 1 base, with 7 bases sitting between them. The germline gives CDR1 LNHNV, CDR2 YYDKDF (reference sequence). The CDR3 is made up of 15 amino acids.

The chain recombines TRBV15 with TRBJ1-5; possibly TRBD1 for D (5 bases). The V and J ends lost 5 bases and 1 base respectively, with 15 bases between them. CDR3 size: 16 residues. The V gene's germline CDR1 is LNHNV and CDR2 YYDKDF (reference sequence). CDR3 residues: CATSAQTPGSNQPQHF. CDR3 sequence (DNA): TGTGCCACCAGCGCTCAAACCCCAGGGAGCAATCAGCCCCAGCATTTT.

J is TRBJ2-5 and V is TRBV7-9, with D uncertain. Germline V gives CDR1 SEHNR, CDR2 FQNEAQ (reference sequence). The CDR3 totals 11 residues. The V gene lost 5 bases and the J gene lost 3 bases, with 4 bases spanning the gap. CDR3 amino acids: CASSVEETQYF. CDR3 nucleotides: TGTGCCAGCAGCGTCGAAGAGACCCAGTACTTC. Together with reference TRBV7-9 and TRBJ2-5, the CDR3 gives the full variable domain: DTGVSQNPRHKITKRGQNVTFRCDPISEHNRLYWYRQTLGQGPEFLTYFQNEAQLEKSRLLSDRFSAERPKGSFSTLEIQRTEQGDSAMYLCASSVEETQYFGPGTRLLVL.

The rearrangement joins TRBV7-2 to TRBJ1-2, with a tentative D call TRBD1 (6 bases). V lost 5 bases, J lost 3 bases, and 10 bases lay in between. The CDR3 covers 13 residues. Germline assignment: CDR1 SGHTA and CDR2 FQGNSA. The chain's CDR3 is CASSRAGDYGYTF. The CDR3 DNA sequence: TGTGCCAGCAGCCGCGCAGGGGACTATGGCTACACCTTC.